This T cell receptor (beta chain) was recovered during a study of response to subunit inactivated influenza vaccine. The CDR3 is 15 residues long. The germline V gene encodes CDR1 SGHRS and CDR2 YFSETQ. The V end was cut by 2 bases, the J end by 5 bases, with 14 bases between. This clonotype was observed at least ten times. A single record per CDR3 protein comes from TCRdb applying MiXCR to the RT-PCR reads. This sample yields 600,000 to 850,000 distinct CDR3 sequences, of which roughly 15% are seen a single time; 6% to 9.5% belongs to the top ten. The rearrangement uses TRBV5-1 and TRBJ2-1, with TRBD2 as a possible D gene (6 bases). The sequencing here drew on PBMCs from blood, taken 14 to 15 days before vaccination. This clonotype originated in a middle-aged man who received an inactivated influenza vaccine. CDR3 in DNA: TGCGCCAGCAGCTTCGGAGGGAGCCAAAACAATGAGCAGTTCTTC. Translated: CASSFGGSQNNEQFF.